These 20 T cell receptor beta chains were sequenced from one sample in a study of blood T cell repertoires in COVID-19. Some clones are missing from TCRdb's copy, which holds only in-frame ones; the method was immunoSEQ multiplex PCR. The sample consists of 100,000 to 150,000 clones, more than 85% of them appearing once. Sequencing was done on a sample of peripheral blood. These TCRs come from a man in his fifties or sixties with active or convalescent COVID-19.

The V gene is TRBV29-1, the J gene TRBJ2-1, with D perhaps TRBD1 (6 bases). Trimming stripped 6 bases from V and 3 bases from J, with 15 bases between. Germline values: CDR1 SQVTM, CDR2 ANQGSEA. The CDR3 sequence is 14 residues long. The CDR3 nucleotides read TGCAGCGTGGACCGGACAGAAGACTACAATGAGCAGTTCTTC. Protein sequence: CSVDRTEDYNEQFF.

The V call is TRBV5-4, the J call TRBJ1-1, with 9 bases lining up with TRBD1. Germline loops: CDR1 SGHNT, CDR2 YYREEE (reference sequence). CDR3 length: 15 amino acids. Unmatched junction bases numbered 8, after V lost 4 bases and J lost 4 bases. DNA of the CDR3: TGTGCCAGCAGCCTCGGACAGGGGTTGGGCACTGAAGCTTTCTTT. Protein: CASSLGQGLGTEAFF.

This clone was seen a handful of times. The V and J genes are TRBV6-1 and TRBJ1-2; unclear D gene. The CDR3 is made up of 13 amino acids. V lost 1 base to trimming and J lost 8 bases, with 11 bases between them. Germline CDR1 and CDR2: MNHNS and SASEGT. This CDR3 is CASSEDSSWGYTF. The CDR3 DNA is TGTGCCAGCAGTGAAGACAGTTCTTGGGGCTACACCTTC.

The chain recombines TRBV10-3 with TRBJ1-1; possible D gene TRBD1, 5 bases. Per the germline V gene, CDR1 is ENHRY and CDR2 is SYGVKD. CDR3 length equals 16 residues. Trimming left V 3 bases short and J 0 bases short, with 14 bases between. This CDR3 reads CAISDSGLLMNTEAFF. CDR3 in DNA: TGTGCCATCAGTGATTCAGGGCTATTGATGAACACTGAAGCTTTCTTT.

This clone was seen a single time. The chain employs TRBV28 and TRBJ2-5; 7 bases align to TRBD2. V was clipped by 4 bases and J by 4 bases; unmatched bases: 15. In germline, CDR1 is MDHEN, CDR2 SYDVKM. The length of the CDR3 is 17 residues. Here the CDR3 reads CASSSQLGAGSGETQYF. CDR3 bases: TGTGCCAGCAGTTCTCAATTGGGAGCGGGAAGTGGAGAGACCCAGTACTTC.

The chain combines TRBV30 with TRBJ1-3; D unresolved. Germline V gene data show CDR1 as GTSNPN and CDR2 as SVGIG (reference sequence). V lost 4 bases, J lost 2 bases, and 12 bases lay in between. CDR3 length: 14 amino acids. The CDR3 bases are TGTGCCTGGACTACAACGACTGCTGGAAACACCATATATTTT. Translating gives CAWTTTTAGNTIYF.

The chain links TRBV28 to TRBJ2-7; TRBD1 agrees at 8 bases. This CDR3 comprises 15 residues. Trimming removed 6 bases from V and 0 bases from J; junction bases left unmatched: 7. Looked up from germline, CDR1 is MDHEN and CDR2 is SYDVKM. The CDR3 sequence: CASSRRTGLSYEQYF. The CDR3 nucleotides read TGTGCCAGCAGCCGAAGGACAGGGCTCTCCTACGAGCAGTACTTC.

V gene TRBV19 combines with J gene TRBJ2-2, with 7 nucleotides matching TRBD2. CDR3 size: 16 residues. Unmatched junction bases numbered 6, after V lost 4 bases and J lost 1 base. From germline, CDR1 is LNHDA and CDR2 SQIVND (reference sequence). The CDR3 is CASSTRLAVNTGELFF. The CDR3 DNA follows: TGTGCCAGTAGTACGAGACTAGCCGTGAACACCGGGGAGCTGTTTTTT.

The chain links TRBV10-3 to TRBJ2-1; D may be TRBD2 (5 bases). This CDR3 is built from 14 residues. The ends were cut back, 1 base at V and 8 bases at J, with 12 bases in the middle. Germline V gene lookup returns CDR1 ENHRY and CDR2 SYGVKD. The CDR3 region has the DNA TGTGCCATCAGTGAGTACAGAGCGGACGATGAGCAGTTCTTC. Its protein is CAISEYRADDEQFF.

The rearrangement uses TRBV7-2 and TRBJ2-7, with no clear D. The CDR3 covers 13 residues. Germline V gene lookup returns CDR1 SGHTA and CDR2 FQGNSA. V gave up 5 bases and J gave up 4 bases, with 12 bases separating them. The CDR3, as DNA: TGTGCCAGCAGCCCCCAGGATACATACGAGCAGTACTTC. It specifies CASSPQDTYEQYF.

V usage is TRBV19 and J usage is TRBJ2-7; D perhaps matches TRBD1 (6 bases). This CDR3 comprises 13 residues. V lost 2 bases and J 7 bases, leaving 12 bases between the germline ends. In germline, CDR1 is LNHDA, CDR2 SQIVND (reference sequence). For the CDR3, the DNA is TGTGCCAGTAGTATACTAGGGGGAAGTGAGCAGTACTTC. It encodes CASSILGGSEQYF. Supplemented by reference TRBV19 and TRBJ2-7, the full variable domain reads DGGITQSPKYLFRKEGQNVTLSCEQNLNHDAMYWYRQDPGQGLRLIYYSQIVNDFQKGDIAEGYSVSREKKESFPLTVTSAQKNPTAFYLCASSILGGSEQYFGPGTRLTVT.

The chain is built from TRBV7-7 and TRBJ2-2; the D gene is possibly TRBD2 (6 bases). V was trimmed by 7 bases and J by 0 bases, leaving 9 bases between them. Germline V gene sequence: CDR1 SSHAT, CDR2 FNYEAQ (reference sequence). The CDR3 contains 14 residues. The CDR3 DNA sequence: TGTGCCAGCATAGCGGATACGAACACCGGGGAGCTGTTTTTT. It specifies CASIADTNTGELFF.

The V gene is TRBV5-1, the J gene TRBJ2-7; 10 nucleotides line up with TRBD2. The V gene's germline CDR1 is SGHRS and CDR2 YFSETQ. After removal of 5 bases from V and 1 base from J, the junction contained 3 bases not matched to a gene. This CDR3 region has 14 residues. CDR3 nucleotides: TGCGCCAGCAGAACTAGCGGGGTATCCTACGAGCAGTACTTC. Protein: CASRTSGVSYEQYF.

The rearrangement links TRBV27 to TRBJ1-5, with D uncertain. This CDR3 has 14 residues. V lost 6 bases and J 2 bases, leaving 11 bases between the germline ends. In germline, CDR1 is MNHEY, CDR2 SMNVEV (reference sequence). The CDR3 DNA reads TGTGCCAGCAGCAGAAAGGCGGGCAATCAGCCCCAGCATTTT. It is translated as CASSRKAGNQPQHF.

A single count supports this clone. CDR3 amino acids: CASSQGSGNSNQPQHF. The CDR3 nucleotides are TGTGCCAGCAGCCAAGGGTCAGGGAATAGCAATCAGCCCCAGCATTTT. The chain carries TRBV3-1 (or the pseudogene TRBV3-2) and TRBJ1-5, with a tentative D call TRBD1 (5 bases). Germline V gene sequence: CDR1 LGHDT, CDR2 YNNKEL (reference sequence). The CDR3 is made up of 16 amino acids. Trimming took off 1 base at V and 0 bases at J, with 10 bases between the two ends.

The genes are TRBV5-1 and TRBJ1-4, with D uncertain. V was trimmed by 2 bases and J by 0 bases, leaving 17 bases between them. CDR3 length equals 18 residues. Looked up from germline, CDR1 is SGHRS and CDR2 is YFSETQ. This CDR3 reads CASSFSGVRVATNEKLFF. As DNA, the CDR3 is TGCGCCAGCAGCTTTTCCGGGGTGAGAGTCGCAACTAATGAAAAACTGTTTTTT. Together with reference TRBV5-1 and TRBJ1-4, the CDR3 gives the full variable domain: KAGVTQTPRYLIKTRGQQVTLSCSPISGHRSVSWYQQTPGQGLQFLFEYFSETQRNKGNFPGRFSGRQFSNSRSEMNVSTLELGDSALYLCASSFSGVRVATNEKLFFGSGTQLSVL.

The rearrangement links TRBV9 to TRBJ1-2; D ambiguous. The CDR3 is 13 amino acids. The germline CDR1 and CDR2 sequences are SGDLS and YYNGEE. Trimming cost V 7 bases and J 1 base, with 11 bases left between them. CDR3 amino acids: CASPVGSNYGYTF. DNA for the CDR3: TGTGCCAGCCCGGTGGGGAGTAACTATGGCTACACCTTC.

V gene TRBV24-1 combines with J gene TRBJ2-7, with 8 nucleotides matching TRBD2. The CDR3 length is 16 residues. V trimming: 2 bases; J trimming: 3 bases; junction bases outside the gene matches: 8. Germline-derived CDR1 and CDR2 are KGHDR and SFDVKD. CDR3 DNA: TGTGCCACCAGTGATTCCGGAGCGGGAGTCATCTACGAGCAGTACTTC. It is translated as CATSDSGAGVIYEQYF.

This sequence joins TRBV19 and TRBJ2-7, with 8 bases fitting TRBD2. Unmatched junction bases numbered 7, after V lost 3 bases and J lost 6 bases. The CDR3 runs to 14 residues. Germline V gene sequence: CDR1 LNHDA, CDR2 SQIVND (reference sequence). The DNA of the CDR3 is TGTGCCAGTAGTATGGGGGTAGCGGGATTCGAGCAGTACTTC. Its protein product is CASSMGVAGFEQYF.

The CDR3 DNA reads as TGTGCCAGCAGCTTGGGGACAGGAGACACAGATACGCAGTATTTT. It specifies CASSLGTGDTDTQYF. The chain combines TRBV5-6 with TRBJ2-3, with 7 bases identical to TRBD1. The CDR3 is 15 residues long. The V and J ends lost 0 bases and 2 bases, in that order; junction bases with no gene match: 3. The germline gives CDR1 SGHDT, CDR2 YYEEEE.